This T cell receptor beta chain is from a study of OX40 agonist ivuxolimab in advanced cancers. Study-wide background: A partial response was reached by three patients: one with hepatocellular carcinoma and two with cutaneous melanoma. Broader study findings: With doses of 0.1-3.0 mg/kg, partial responders showed among the lowest clonal expansion.

Profiling relied on immunoSEQ multiplex PCR, and the TCRdb table lists in-frame clones only, not all of them. This sample has more than 45,000 clones, with roughly nine tenths found just once. In regard to this clone: Its antigen is not identified.

This CDR3 spans 14 amino acids. CDR1 is MGHRA and CDR2 is YSYEKL in the germline V gene. V dropped 4 bases and J dropped 7 bases, with 14 bases sitting between them. This chain uses TRBV4-1 with TRBJ2-1; no clear D. Sequencing used CD4+ or CD8+ T cells sorted from blood, obtained in a trial of the OX40 agonist ivuxolimab. This TCR was recovered from an adult with an advanced solid tumor such as melanoma, head and neck, liver or kidney cancer. CDR3 amino acids: CASSLPASQNEQFF. DNA of the CDR3: TGCGCCAGCAGCCTACCAGCTTCGCAAAATGAGCAGTTCTTC.